A selection of T cell receptor beta chains follows, all from one sample in a study of cytomegalovirus exposure and HLA in healthy donors. Generated by immunoSEQ multiplex PCR, the TCRdb table keeps only in-frame clones and is missing some. The sample contains tens of thousands of clones, 73% of which appear only once. Sequenced material: PBMCs. Every receptor here comes from a man aged 45-65 years in good health and CMV-seronegative. The CDR3 runs from the conserved cysteine through the conserved F or W. D genes are given only for firm matches. The size entry is marked missing in some rows and otherwise reads once, few, many or a size class.

cdr3_nt	cdr3_aa	d_call	cdr3_length	clone_size	v_call	j_call
TGTGCCAGCACCTACGGGGCAGGGGGCACTGAAGCTTTCTTT	CASTYGAGGTEAFF	TRBD1	14	.	TRBV6-6	TRBJ1-1
TGTGCCAGCAGTGGGGGACTACAGGGCGGCTATGGCTACACCTTC	CASSGGLQGGYGYTF	.	15	.	TRBV6-1	TRBJ1-2
TGTGCCAGCAGCGTAGGGGGACTCGATGGTTCCGGGGAGCTGTTTTTT	CASSVGGLDGSGELFF	.	16	.	TRBV9	TRBJ2-2
TGCGCCAGCAGCTCGGGACTCCGAAGGGTGTACGAGCAGTACTTC	CASSSGLRRVYEQYF	.	15	.	TRBV5-1	TRBJ2-7
TGTGCCAGCTCACCGGGACTAGCGGCAGAGACCCAGTACTTC	CASSPGLAAETQYF	TRBD2	14	once	TRBV18	TRBJ2-5
TGTGCCAGCAGCTTAGAACAGTACATTGAAGCTTTCTTT	CASSLEQYIEAFF	.	13	.	TRBV5-5	TRBJ1-1
TGTGCCAGCAGTGCCCAAAACAGGGGTAACATTCAGTACTTC	CASSAQNRGNIQYF	TRBD1	14	.	TRBV6-1	TRBJ2-4
TGTGCCAGCAGCTTACGAGTCGGGGGCTATGGCTACACCTTC	CASSLRVGGYGYTF	.	14	few	TRBV4-2	TRBJ1-2
TGTGCCATCAGGGGACAGGACAACTATGGCTACACCTTC	CAIRGQDNYGYTF	TRBD1	13	.	TRBV10-3	TRBJ1-2
TGTGCCAGCAGCGTGGGAGGGGTCGGCGATGAGCAGTTCTTC	CASSVGGVGDEQFF	TRBD2	14	.	TRBV9	TRBJ2-1
TGTGCCAGCAGCTTCCGGACTAGCGGCTCCTACGAGCAGTACTTC	CASSFRTSGSYEQYF	TRBD2	15	.	TRBV5-8	TRBJ2-7